This TCR beta chain stems from a study of blood T cell repertoires in COVID-19. Study in general: Collection of acute and convalescent COVID-19 samples took place in the United States, Italy and Spain. T cells, B-cell-depleted T cells, or PBMCs supplied cDNA or gDNA.

Germline CDR1 reads LGHNA; CDR2 reads YNFKEQ. The CDR3 has 19 residues. V lost 4 bases, J lost 4 bases, and 14 bases stayed unmatched. Source study methods: Estimated nucleated cell counts came from reference gene primer amplification. The protocol was immunoSEQ multiplex PCR, while the TCRdb copy is restricted to in-frame clones and leaves out a portion. D and trimming were read from the DNA, whereas the V and J calls and clone size are those reported in that table. Of about 120,000 clones listed, 79% were seen once; the top ten hold around 37%. J is TRBJ2-7 and V is TRBV4-2, with 15 positions matching TRBD2. Sequencing was performed on peripheral blood. The TCR was taken from a man aged 35-49 years with active or convalescent COVID-19. The CDR3 nucleotides read TGTGCCAGCAGCCTCGGACTAGCGGGAGGGTCAGGGCTGCGGTACGAGCAGTACTTC. Protein sequence: CASSLGLAGGSGLRYEQYF.